Below are 21 T cell receptor beta chains sequenced from a single sample in a study of identical twins. TCRdb used MiXCR to reprocess the 5' RACE reads, holding one entry per CDR3 protein. The sample yields 280,000 or so distinct CDR3 sequences, 6.5% to 9.5% seen once. The same data also went into a second study, on yellow fever vaccine responses in identical twins.

The specimen was memory (CD45RO+) T cells sorted from blood. Source of these receptors: a woman between 18 and 29 years old in good health.

The chain recombines TRBV25-1 with TRBJ2-1; TRBD1 might be the D (5 bases). Trimming pared 5 bases from V and 5 bases from J, leaving 13 bases between. Germline assignment: CDR1 MGHDK and CDR2 SYGVNS. The CDR3 extends over 14 amino acids. In nucleotides, the CDR3 is TGTGCCAGCAGTCCCCAGGGTGGGAACAATGAGCAGTTCTTC. This translates into CASSPQGGNNEQFF.

Here the CDR3 DNA reads TGTGCCACCAGTGACCTGGTGGGGAAGACAGGGGCAGTTCCAGATACGCAGTATTTT. It specifies CATSDLVGKTGAVPDTQYF. The chain links TRBV24-1 to TRBJ2-3, with 8 bases identical to TRBD1. Trimming cost V 4 bases and J 4 bases; bases outside gene matches: 18. The CDR3 runs to 19 residues. CDR1 KGHDR and CDR2 SFDVKD come from the germline V gene.

The chain links TRBV20-1 to TRBJ2-2; 12 bases map to TRBD2. Germline CDR1 is DFQATT and CDR2 is SNEGSKA (reference sequence). Trimming removed 6 bases from V and 8 bases from J; junction bases left unmatched: 10. The CDR3 runs to 15 residues. For the CDR3, the DNA is TGCAGTGCCCCCGTGGCTAGCGGGAGGGGGGGGGAGCTGTTTTTT. As protein: CSAPVASGRGGELFF.

This clonotype turned up a few times. The J gene is TRBJ2-7, the V gene TRBV7-6; 7 bases are shared with TRBD1. CDR1 SGHVS and CDR2 FNYEAQ come from the germline V gene. The ends lost 0 bases at V and 5 bases at J; junction bases unmatched: 10. This CDR3 is built from 16 residues. The CDR3 is CASSLAPAGGFHEQYF. CDR3 sequence (DNA): TGTGCCAGCAGCTTAGCGCCTGCAGGGGGATTCCACGAGCAGTACTTC.

The chain combines TRBV20-1 with TRBJ2-3; D unresolved. The CDR3 spans 11 residues. Trimming took 7 bases from V and 6 from J, leaving 11 bases between them. CDR1 and CDR2 from the germline V gene are DFQATT and SNEGSKA (reference sequence). This chain's CDR3 is CSVPLGDTQYF. The CDR3 bases are TGCAGTGTCCCACTTGGGGATACGCAGTATTTT.

In its sample, this clonotype was seen a few times. This sequence joins TRBV3-1 and TRBJ2-7; TRBD1 agrees at 10 bases. Germline CDR1 LGHDT, CDR2 YNNKEL (reference sequence). This CDR3 has 14 amino acids. The J segment lost 4 bases and the V segment lost 4 bases, leaving 4 bases of the junction unmatched. CDR3 coding DNA: TGTGCCAGCAGCCTTGGGACAGGGGTTTACGAGCAGTACTTC. Protein: CASSLGTGVYEQYF.

This clonotype came up many times. The chain combines TRBV25-1 with TRBJ2-7; 13 nucleotides match TRBD2. V trimming: 1 base; J trimming: 7 bases; junction bases outside the gene matches: 10. Germline CDR1 is MGHDK and CDR2 is SYGVNS. The CDR3 has 17 residues. CDR3 sequence reads: CASSESRTSGRMGEQYF. The DNA of the CDR3 is TGTGCCAGCAGTGAATCCCGGACTAGCGGGAGAATGGGTGAGCAGTACTTC.

At least ten counts were recorded for this clonotype. The V call is TRBV4-2, the J call TRBJ2-3; 7 nucleotides agree with TRBD2. Losses at the gene ends were 0 bases for V and 4 bases for J; bases not matched to a gene: 4. The germline V gene encodes CDR1 LGHNA and CDR2 YNFKEQ. The CDR3 runs 15 residues. CDR3 sequence: CASSQDLSGADTQYF. CDR3 nucleotides: TGTGCCAGCAGCCAAGATCTAAGCGGGGCAGATACGCAGTATTTT.

This clonotype was detected many times. The chain joins TRBV20-1 to TRBJ2-1; D perhaps matches TRBD1 (6 bases). The CDR3 sequence is 12 residues long. Germline V CDR1 and CDR2: DFQATT, SNEGSKA (reference sequence). The germline V and J ends were trimmed by 3 bases and 5 bases, with 8 bases remaining between them. The CDR3 reads CSARGAHNEQFF. As DNA, the CDR3 is TGCAGTGCTAGGGGGGCCCACAATGAGCAGTTCTTC.

This clonotype was counted at least ten times. The CDR3 protein is CASSVGDSTDTQYF. CDR3 DNA: TGTGCCAGCAGCGTAGGGGATAGCACAGATACGCAGTATTTT. The J gene is TRBJ2-3, the V gene TRBV9; D is undetermined. V was trimmed by 0 bases and J by 0 bases, leaving 5 bases between them. The CDR3 is 14 residues long. Germline-derived CDR1 and CDR2 are SGDLS and YYNGEE.

This chain connects TRBV7-6 to TRBJ2-5; TRBD2 agrees at 10 bases. Losses at the gene ends were 2 bases for V and 4 bases for J; bases not matched to a gene: 10. This CDR3 spans 17 amino acids. Germline CDR1 and CDR2: SGHVS and FNYEAQ. The CDR3 bases are TGTGCCAGCAGCTTAAATTTTCCTAGCGGGGGAGGAGAGACCCAGTACTTC. Translated: CASSLNFPSGGGETQYF.

The sample holds many counts of this clonotype. The genes are TRBV28 and TRBJ1-3, with D possibly being TRBD1 (6 bases). V was shortened by 6 bases and J by 1 base, with 10 bases between the two germline ends. Germline V gene lookup returns CDR1 MDHEN and CDR2 SYDVKM. The length of the CDR3 is 14 residues. The CDR3 is CASRPQGSGNTIYF. DNA for the CDR3: TGTGCCAGCAGGCCCCAGGGGTCTGGAAACACCATATATTTT. Drawing the rest from reference TRBV28 and TRBJ1-3, the complete variable domain is DVKVTQSSRYLVKRTGEKVFLECVQDMDHENMFWYRQDPGLGLRLIYFSYDVKMKEKGDIPEGYSVSREKKERFSLILESASTNQTSMYLCASRPQGSGNTIYFGEGSWLTVV.

The chain is built from TRBV6-1 and TRBJ1-1; 7 nucleotides match TRBD1. Germline CDR1 and CDR2: MNHNS and SASEGT. This CDR3 has 14 residues. The V and J ends lost 6 bases and 5 bases, in that order; junction bases with no gene match: 9. The chain's CDR3 is CASRSLQGWTEAFF. CDR3 bases: TGTGCCAGCAGAAGCTTACAGGGGTGGACTGAAGCTTTCTTT.

This clonotype was counted a few times. The rearrangement joins TRBV5-1 to TRBJ1-2, with 10 nucleotides matching TRBD1. This CDR3 has 15 residues. The trim removed 3 bases at V and 5 bases at J, leaving 7 bases unmatched. Germline-derived CDR1 and CDR2 are SGHRS and YFSETQ. Here the CDR3 reads CASSSQTGGGYGYTF. The CDR3 DNA is TGCGCCAGCAGCTCACAGACAGGGGGCGGATATGGCTACACCTTC. Drawing the rest from reference TRBV5-1 and TRBJ1-2, the complete variable domain is KAGVTQTPRYLIKTRGQQVTLSCSPISGHRSVSWYQQTPGQGLQFLFEYFSETQRNKGNFPGRFSGRQFSNSRSEMNVSTLELGDSALYLCASSSQTGGGYGYTFGSGTRLTVV.

This clonotype was picked up many times. This chain links TRBV10-3 with TRBJ1-2, with D perhaps TRBD1 (5 bases). This CDR3 has 13 amino acids. V lost 3 bases to trimming and J lost 2 bases, with 7 bases between them. CDR1 is ENHRY, CDR2 SYGVKD, per germline. The CDR3 region is CAISDRGNYGYTF. CDR3 coding DNA: TGTGCCATCAGTGATCGGGGCAACTATGGCTACACCTTC.

This clonotype has at least ten counts. The chain uses TRBV10-2 and TRBJ2-3; TRBD2 agrees at 11 bases. The junction had 5 bases not matched to a gene; V was cut back by 0 bases and J by 0 bases. CDR3 size: 18 residues. From germline, CDR1 is WSHSY and CDR2 SAAADI. CDR3 in DNA: TGCGCCAGCAGTGAGTCCCAAGGACTAGCGGGTAGCACAGATACGCAGTATTTT. Residues: CASSESQGLAGSTDTQYF.

The J gene is TRBJ2-7, the V gene TRBV4-2, with 10 bases that match TRBD2. Germline V gene lookup returns CDR1 LGHNA and CDR2 YNFKEQ. The CDR3 length is 17 residues. V dropped 0 bases and J dropped 4; count of bases not matched to a gene: 9. The CDR3 DNA reads as TGTGCCAGCAGCCAAGACTATAGCGGGGGGACAATTTACGAGCAGTACGTC. Amino acid sequence: CASSQDYSGGTIYEQYV.

This clonotype was found many times. The V gene is TRBV7-9, the J gene TRBJ1-5, with TRBD1 matching over 7 bases. CDR3 length equals 15 residues. Germline-derived CDR1 and CDR2 are SEHNR and FQNEAQ (reference sequence). Trimming cost V 5 bases and J 3 bases; bases outside gene matches: 7. CDR3 in DNA: TGTGCCAGCAGCATCGACAGGGATACCAATCAGCCCCAGCATTTT. Translating it yields CASSIDRDTNQPQHF. The full variable domain, in which reference TRBV7-9 and TRBJ1-5 provide the parts outside the CDR3, is DTGVSQNPRHKITKRGQNVTFRCDPISEHNRLYWYRQTLGQGPEFLTYFQNEAQLEKSRLLSDRFSAERPKGSFSTLEIQRTEQGDSAMYLCASSIDRDTNQPQHFGDGTRLSIL.

This clonotype was detected ten times or more. The chain is built from TRBV20-1 and TRBJ2-3; 10 bases align to TRBD1. Germline CDR1 DFQATT, CDR2 SNEGSKA (reference sequence). The CDR3 has 16 amino acids. The V and J ends lost 4 bases and 6 bases, in that order; junction bases with no gene match: 13. The CDR3, as DNA: TGCAGTGCTATAAACCGACAGGGGGCTAGTTCCGATACGCAGTATTTT. Encoded protein: CSAINRQGASSDTQYF.

This clonotype was counted only a few times. This chain uses TRBV7-9 with TRBJ2-1; 9 bases align to TRBD1. Germline V CDR1 and CDR2: SEHNR, FQNEAQ (reference sequence). The J segment lost 7 bases and the V segment lost 5 bases, leaving 9 bases of the junction unmatched. There are 15 residues in the CDR3. CDR3 loop: CASSPRGTGRNEQFF. The CDR3 nucleotides read TGTGCCAGCAGCCCTAGGGGGACAGGGAGAAATGAGCAGTTCTTC. Together with reference TRBV7-9 and TRBJ2-1, the CDR3 gives the full variable domain: DTGVSQNPRHKITKRGQNVTFRCDPISEHNRLYWYRQTLGQGPEFLTYFQNEAQLEKSRLLSDRFSAERPKGSFSTLEIQRTEQGDSAMYLCASSPRGTGRNEQFFGPGTRLTVL.

This clonotype came up many times. This sequence joins TRBV28 and TRBJ2-1; D is ambiguous. Trimming cost V 2 bases and J 10 bases, with 12 bases left between them. The CDR3 is 13 amino acids. The germline gives CDR1 MDHEN, CDR2 SYDVKM. As DNA, the CDR3 is TGTGCCAGCAGTTTAAAAGCGTTAATGGAGCAGTTCTTC. Its protein product is CASSLKALMEQFF.